These 4 T cell receptor beta chains came from one sample sequenced in a study of early T cells in non-severe SARS-CoV-2 infection. TCRdb recomputed calls from the 5' RACE reads with MiXCR, one row per CDR3 protein. The table has 80,000 to 95,000 distinct CDR3 sequences, around 15% seen once. Sequencing was carried out using whole blood. All receptors derive from an adult who was a healthcare worker with PCR-confirmed SARS-CoV-2 infection or an uninfected control (not recorded which).

This chain uses TRBV5-1 with TRBJ1-6, with D hard to call. Germline CDR1 is SGHRS and CDR2 is YFSETQ. The CDR3 totals 14 residues. V was shortened by 0 bases and J by 7 bases, with 8 bases between the two germline ends. CDR3 DNA: TGCGCCAGCAGCTTGGCGGCGAGAAATTCACCCCTCCACTTT. Residues: CASSLAARNSPLHF.

The gene calls are TRBV7-2 and TRBJ1-6, with D maybe TRBD1 (6 bases). The V gene's germline CDR1 is SGHTA and CDR2 FQGNSA. V gave up 5 bases and J gave up 8 bases, with 16 bases separating them. The CDR3 is 15 residues long. This CDR3 reads CASSPDRSYYSPLHF. Here the CDR3 DNA reads TGTGCCAGCAGCCCGGACAGAAGTTATTATTCACCCCTCCACTTT.

This clonotype showed up just a few times. The chain couples TRBV15 to TRBJ1-1; no clear D. The germline V gene has CDR1 LNHNV and CDR2 YYDKDF (reference sequence). The CDR3 runs to 14 residues. V was shortened by 0 bases and J by 1 base, with 6 bases between the two germline ends. Here the CDR3 DNA reads TGTGCCACCAGCAGAGATCCCCAGAACACTGAAGCTTTCTTT. Protein: CATSRDPQNTEAFF.

This clonotype was detected many times. The CDR3 region is CASSAGHLNTEAFF. As DNA, the CDR3 is TGTGCCAGCAGCGCGGGACATTTGAACACTGAAGCTTTCTTT. The chain uses TRBV5-4 and TRBJ1-1; perhaps TRBD1 as D (6 bases). This CDR3 region has 14 residues. The germline V gene has CDR1 SGHNT and CDR2 YYREEE (reference sequence). V shed 4 bases and J shed 0 bases, with 10 bases lying between them.